This entry is about one TCR beta chain. Its antigen is still unknown. At one end, the junction sequence differs from germline, possibly due to a read error. The donors were roughly 39 Caucasian individuals from Russia, aged roughly 6 to 100 years, who were systemically healthy. Each donor gave 8 to 10 milliliters of peripheral blood, collected into EDTA-treated Vacutainer tubes. Ficoll-Paque density-gradient centrifugation was used to isolate PBMCs, with at least 7 million obtained per sample. Total RNA, at least 5 micrograms per sample, was extracted from PBMCs with Trizol reagent. For every donor, flow cytometry on a PBMC aliquot measured the percentage of naive CD45RAhigh/CD27high T cells. The library was made by 5' RACE. The instrument was an Illumina HiSeq 2500. A second about 7 to 12 cycle PCR used a sample-barcoded 5' primer and a J-beta primer mix. A unique molecular identifier was introduced onto each TCR beta cDNA molecule by a template-switch 5' adaptor carrying 12 random nucleotides. Each sample yielded at least 3 million CDR3-containing paired-end reads. First-strand cDNA synthesis was performed from all RNA using the Mint cDNA synthesis kit, with priming by a TRBC-specific oligonucleotide. Following uracil-DNA glycosylase treatment, all cDNA underwent a first 18-cycle PCR with the universal primers M1SS and BC2_uni_R. Processing in the source paper ran as follows. Normalization of each sample was performed by random selection of 1 million high-quality reads, each carrying a distinct molecular identifier. Instead of being binned into consensus sequences, reads with shared molecular identifiers were discarded. MiTCR, with a Q25 quality threshold and the strictest error-elimination algorithm, was used for CDR3 identification, clonotype clustering and error correction. A nonparametric unseen species model using Euler transformation provided a lower-bound estimate of total TCR beta diversity. The public sequencing data were trimmed at Q25 with fastp and processed into clonotypes with MiXCR by TCRdb, which kept only in-frame beta chains. Every entry covers one CDR3 protein and lists the most common genes and DNA from its rows. These V and J calls originate from TCRdb's pipeline instead of the authors' own analysis. The sample contains hundreds of thousands of distinct CDR3 sequences, roughly half of them found a single time. About 13% of the sample rests with the top ten.

This specimen comes from a study of blood T cells in healthy people across ages (dated by TCRdb to the mid-2010s). Background on the whole study: Template switching captured roughly one uniquely barcoded TCR beta cDNA molecule per two T cells in model experiments. Two additional independent replicas of 1 million unique cDNA reads from the same blood draw were analyzed for two donors (one aged 18 to 29 and one aged 80 or older). To track age-related changes in TCR beta repertoire diversity, the study relied on deep sequencing normalized with unique cDNA molecular identifiers. Four age groups were formed from the donors: young (average approximately 15 years), middle-aged (approximately 42), aged (more than 55) and long-lived (82). To avoid experimental bias, donors of different ages were spread randomly across the sequencing lanes. General conclusions and limits of the study: As age increased, observed TCR beta diversity per million T cells dropped in a roughly linear way, and a significant reduction was already evident by age around 41. Total diversity estimates from one million sequenced T cells were considered lower bounds and underestimates. Donor CMV infection status was unknown, potentially confounding age-related changes in expanded clonotypes. The percentage of naive T cells measured by flow cytometry correlated strongly with observed TCR beta diversity. Because profiling used bulk unsorted PBMCs, naive and antigen-experienced compartments could not be compared conclusively. Compared with the aged group, more naive CD4+ T cells, fewer expanded clones and increased TCR diversity were shown by the long-lived group, suggesting age selection.

The cysteine opens and the phenylalanine closes a CDR3 of 15 amino acids. Only the CDR3 DNA stays, 45 bases, in frame from base 1. This receptor was obtained from a woman older than 75 in good health. Recombination joined TRBV12-3 or TRBV12-4 with TRBJ2-3; TRBD2 is a possible D gene, resting on 5 matching bases. The sample consisted of blood. The CDR3 protein sequence reads: CASSLLGGGTDAQYF. Here is the DNA: TGTGCCAGCAGTCTCCTTGGAGGAGGAACAGATGCGCAGTATTTT.